This is a list of T cell receptor beta chains from one sample in a study of OX40 agonist ivuxolimab in advanced cancers. Assay: immunoSEQ multiplex PCR; the TCRdb copy retains only in-frame clones and omits some. The table lists over 65,000 clones, approximately 91% of them singletons, with approximately 0.25% in the top ten. The sample in question was CD4+ or CD8+ T cells sorted from blood, obtained in a trial of the OX40 agonist ivuxolimab. The origin of the receptors is an adult with an advanced solid tumor such as melanoma, head and neck, liver or kidney cancer. The CDR3 runs from the conserved cysteine through the conserved F or W. Fields, in order: V gene, J gene, clone size, D gene, CDR3 protein, CDR3 DNA. A D gene is named only where the DNA matches it firmly. Rows may omit the clone size; those that give it use once, few, many or a size class.

V: TRBV7-9; J: TRBJ2-3; size: .; D: TRBD2; CDR3: CASSLVGGTSGRFDTQYF; DNA: TGTGCCAGCAGCTTAGTCGGCGGGACTAGCGGGAGATTTGATACGCAGTATTTT
V: TRBV5-1; J: TRBJ2-2; size: .; D: .; CDR3: CASKGSSNTGELFF; DNA: TGCGCCAGCAAGGGCAGTTCGAACACCGGGGAGCTGTTTTTT
V: TRBV10-3; J: TRBJ2-5; size: .; D: .; CDR3: CAISGRVSAAPFQETQYF; DNA: TGTGCCATCAGTGGGAGAGTTTCGGCAGCCCCATTCCAAGAGACCCAGTACTTC
V: TRBV11-3; J: TRBJ2-1; size: .; D: .; CDR3: CASSLGDPLSNEQFF; DNA: TGTGCCAGCAGTTTAGGCGACCCATTGTCCAATGAGCAGTTCTTC
V: TRBV15; J: TRBJ2-1; size: once; D: .; CDR3: CATSRGEGTGPYNEQFF; DNA: TGTGCCACCAGCAGAGGCGAGGGAACCGGCCCCTACAATGAGCAGTTCTTC
V: TRBV2; J: TRBJ2-1; size: .; D: .; CDR3: CASSDKSSYNEQFF; DNA: TGTGCCAGCAGTGACAAAAGCTCCTACAATGAGCAGTTCTTC
V: TRBV5-5; J: TRBJ1-5; size: .; D: TRBD1; CDR3: CASSLGQHNQPQHF; DNA: TGTGCCAGCAGCCTGGGACAGCACAATCAGCCCCAGCATTTT
V: TRBV5-1; J: TRBJ2-5; size: few; D: .; CDR3: CASTNSGGRKETQYF; DNA: TGCGCCAGCACTAACTCCGGGGGGCGCAAAGAGACCCAGTACTTC
V: TRBV2; J: TRBJ2-2; size: .; D: .; CDR3: CASSVRSPNTGELFF; DNA: TGTGCCAGCAGTGTCCGATCTCCCAACACCGGGGAGCTGTTTTTT
V: TRBV7-9; J: TRBJ1-2; size: few; D: .; CDR3: CASSLREGYTF; DNA: TGTGCCAGCAGCTTAAGGGAAGGCTACACCTTC
V: TRBV9; J: TRBJ2-7; size: .; D: TRBD2; CDR3: CASSVGTSGSEQYF; DNA: TGTGCCAGCAGCGTAGGGACTAGCGGGAGCGAGCAGTACTTC
V: TRBV19; J: TRBJ2-1; size: .; D: .; CDR3: CASSIPGPYNEQFF; DNA: TGTGCCAGTAGTATCCCGGGACCCTACAATGAGCAGTTCTTC
V: TRBV11-2; J: TRBJ1-1; size: .; D: TRBD1; CDR3: CASSAYRGLNTEAFF; DNA: TGTGCCAGCAGCGCGTACAGGGGACTGAACACTGAAGCTTTCTTT
V: TRBV18; J: TRBJ2-5; size: .; D: .; CDR3: CASSPQGQETQYF; DNA: TGTGCCAGCTCACCACAGGGGCAAGAGACCCAGTACTTC
V: TRBV5-8; J: TRBJ1-4; size: once; D: TRBD1; CDR3: CASSYQGAKLFF; DNA: TGTGCCAGCAGCTATCAGGGGGCAAAACTGTTTTTT
V: TRBV5-1; J: TRBJ2-7; size: .; D: .; CDR3: CASQRTESYEQYF; DNA: TGCGCCAGCCAACGCACGGAATCCTACGAGCAGTACTTC
V: TRBV5-1; J: TRBJ2-7; size: .; D: .; CDR3: CASRGGEGIGQQYF; DNA: TGCGCCAGCCGTGGCGGAGAGGGCATTGGCCAGCAGTACTTC
V: TRBV6-5; J: TRBJ2-7; size: .; D: .; CDR3: CATTYTGSYEQYF; DNA: TGTGCCACAACCTATACAGGGTCCTACGAGCAGTACTTC
V: TRBV5-6; J: TRBJ2-4; size: .; D: .; CDR3: CASSLEPDYANIQYF; DNA: TGTGCCAGCAGCTTGGAGCCGGACTATGCAAACATTCAGTACTTC
V: TRBV10-3; J: TRBJ1-1; size: .; D: .; CDR3: CAINRGNTEAFF; DNA: TGTGCCATTAATCGGGGGAACACTGAAGCTTTCTTT
V: TRBV18; J: TRBJ2-5; size: once; D: .; CDR3: CASSPPSTSARETQYF; DNA: TGTGCCAGCTCACCACCGTCGACCTCAGCCCGGGAGACCCAGTACTTC
V: TRBV14; J: TRBJ2-1; size: .; D: TRBD2; CDR3: CASSQDGTSGRADNEQFF; DNA: TGTGCCAGCAGCCAAGATGGGACTAGCGGGAGGGCCGACAATGAGCAGTTCTTC
V: TRBV5-1; J: TRBJ2-1; size: .; D: TRBD1; CDR3: CASSRRTGGDNEQFF; DNA: TGCGCCAGCAGCCGTAGGACAGGGGGCGACAATGAGCAGTTCTTC
V: TRBV11-2; J: TRBJ1-4; size: .; D: .; CDR3: CASCPGRGNEKLFF; DNA: TGTGCCAGCTGTCCCGGGAGGGGTAATGAAAAACTGTTTTTT
V: TRBV2; J: TRBJ1-2; size: .; D: .; CDR3: CASSEDPEAYGYTF; DNA: TGTGCCAGCAGTGAAGACCCCGAGGCCTATGGCTACACCTTC
V: TRBV18; J: TRBJ1-2; size: .; D: TRBD1; CDR3: CASSPRRQGLYGYTF; DNA: TGTGCCAGCTCACCACGGAGACAGGGGCTTTATGGCTACACCTTC
V: TRBV6-9; J: TRBJ2-7; size: .; D: TRBD1; CDR3: CANAFGQESYEQYF; DNA: TGTGCCAACGCGTTCGGACAGGAGTCCTACGAGCAGTACTTC
V: TRBV7-2; J: TRBJ2-1; size: .; D: TRBD2; CDR3: CASSASGTTNNEQFF; DNA: TGTGCCAGCAGTGCTAGCGGGACTACAAACAATGAGCAGTTCTTC
V: TRBV27; J: TRBJ2-3; size: .; D: .; CDR3: CASSQVAGGQRFTDTQYF; DNA: TGTGCCAGCAGCCAGGTGGCGGGGGGACAGCGATTCACAGATACGCAGTATTTT
V: TRBV5-1; J: TRBJ2-7; size: once; D: TRBD2; CDR3: CASAGWEGYYEQYF; DNA: TGCGCCAGCGCAGGTTGGGAGGGGTACTACGAGCAGTACTTC
V: TRBV9; J: TRBJ2-1; size: .; D: TRBD2; CDR3: CASSVAGTSGGSSYNEQFF; DNA: TGTGCCAGCAGCGTAGCAGGGACTAGCGGGGGAAGCTCCTACAATGAGCAGTTCTTC
V: TRBV7-2; J: TRBJ2-5; size: .; D: TRBD1; CDR3: CASTRTGKETQYF; DNA: TGTGCCAGCACACGGACAGGGAAAGAGACCCAGTACTTC
V: TRBV11-2; J: TRBJ2-3; size: .; D: TRBD2; CDR3: CASSPGLAGAADTQYF; DNA: TGTGCCAGCAGCCCCGGACTAGCGGGAGCTGCAGATACGCAGTATTTT
V: TRBV4-1; J: TRBJ2-5; size: .; D: TRBD2; CDR3: CASSQASGWNQETQYF; DNA: TGCGCCAGCAGCCAGGCTAGCGGGTGGAACCAAGAGACCCAGTACTTC
V: TRBV5-4; J: TRBJ2-3; size: .; D: .; CDR3: CASSLGPLRRADADTQYF; DNA: TGTGCCAGCAGCTTGGGCCCCCTGAGGAGGGCCGACGCAGATACGCAGTATTTT
V: TRBV7-9; J: TRBJ2-2; size: .; D: TRBD2; CDR3: CASSEGLGNTGELFF; DNA: TGTGCCAGCAGCGAAGGACTAGGGAACACCGGGGAGCTGTTTTTT
V: TRBV9; J: TRBJ1-3; size: .; D: TRBD1; CDR3: CASSVGITGGEENTIYF; DNA: TGTGCCAGCAGCGTAGGAATAACAGGGGGCGAAGAAAACACCATATATTTT
V: TRBV11-3; J: TRBJ2-3; size: .; D: TRBD2; CDR3: CASSPSGSGDTQYF; DNA: TGTGCCAGCAGCCCGAGCGGGAGCGGGGATACGCAGTATTTT
V: TRBV14; J: TRBJ2-2; size: .; D: TRBD2; CDR3: CASSQRLAGERTGELFF; DNA: TGTGCCAGCAGCCAACGGCTAGCGGGAGAGAGGACCGGGGAGCTGTTTTTT
V: TRBV20-1; J: TRBJ2-1; size: .; D: .; CDR3: CSAREEPEQFF; DNA: TGCAGTGCTAGAGAGGAGCCTGAGCAGTTCTTC
V: TRBV19; J: TRBJ1-3; size: .; D: .; CDR3: CASSVLASSGNTIYF; DNA: TGTGCCAGTAGTGTGTTGGCGTCCTCTGGAAACACCATATATTTT
V: TRBV6-1; J: TRBJ1-5; size: .; D: .; CDR3: CASSEAGAGQPQHF; DNA: TGTGCCAGCAGTGAAGCGGGGGCGGGCCAGCCCCAGCATTTT
V: TRBV27; J: TRBJ1-4; size: .; D: .; CDR3: CASSLSRDGEKLFF; DNA: TGTGCCAGCAGTTTATCCAGGGATGGGGAAAAACTGTTTTTT
V: TRBV5-8; J: TRBJ2-3; size: .; D: TRBD2; CDR3: CASSRGREGATDTQYF; DNA: TGTGCCAGCAGCCGAGGGCGGGAGGGAGCAACAGATACGCAGTATTTT
V: TRBV19; J: TRBJ1-3; size: .; D: TRBD1; CDR3: CASNPGQGASGNTIYF; DNA: TGTGCCAGTAATCCCGGACAGGGAGCCTCTGGAAACACCATATATTTT
V: TRBV7-9; J: TRBJ1-2; size: .; D: TRBD1; CDR3: CASSFGTGSYGYTF; DNA: TGTGCCAGCAGCTTCGGGACAGGGAGCTATGGCTACACCTTC
V: TRBV18; J: TRBJ1-5; size: .; D: .; CDR3: CASSPTGDSNQPQHF; DNA: TGTGCCAGCTCACCGACCGGGGATAGCAATCAGCCCCAGCATTTT
V: TRBV18; J: TRBJ2-3; size: .; D: .; CDR3: CASSPDGMNTDTQYF; DNA: TGTGCCAGCTCACCGGACGGGATGAACACAGATACGCAGTATTTT
V: TRBV19; J: TRBJ2-1; size: .; D: .; CDR3: CASSPQFGPYNEQFF; DNA: TGTGCCAGTAGTCCCCAGTTTGGACCCTACAATGAGCAGTTCTTC
V: TRBV5-1; J: TRBJ2-3; size: .; D: TRBD2; CDR3: CASSLRLAGGSGTDTQYF; DNA: TGCGCCAGCAGCTTAAGACTAGCGGGAGGGTCTGGCACAGATACGCAGTATTTT
V: TRBV9; J: TRBJ2-1; size: .; D: .; CDR3: CASSRDSIRNEQFF; DNA: TGTGCCAGCAGCCGGGACTCTATTCGCAATGAGCAGTTCTTC
V: TRBV12-5; J: TRBJ1-5; size: .; D: .; CDR3: CASGLVLGGGPNQPQHF; DNA: TGTGCTAGTGGTTTGGTACTAGGGGGGGGACCCAATCAGCCCCAGCATTTT
V: TRBV28; J: TRBJ1-2; size: .; D: .; CDR3: CASSPWGQANYGYTF; DNA: TGTGCCAGCAGCCCCTGGGGGCAAGCTAACTATGGCTACACCTTC
V: TRBV9; J: TRBJ2-7; size: .; D: TRBD2; CDR3: CASSVGLAGGSSYEQYF; DNA: TGTGCCAGCAGCGTGGGACTAGCGGGAGGATCCTCCTACGAGCAGTACTTC
V: TRBV5-6; J: TRBJ2-5; size: .; D: TRBD2; CDR3: CASSTETGTSGAQETQYF; DNA: TGTGCCAGCAGCACGGAAACCGGGACTAGCGGGGCGCAAGAGACCCAGTACTTC
V: TRBV6-1; J: TRBJ2-6; size: .; D: .; CDR3: CASSEQGSGANVLTF; DNA: TGTGCCAGCAGTGAACAGGGTTCTGGGGCCAACGTCCTGACTTTC
V: TRBV2; J: TRBJ2-1; size: .; D: .; CDR3: CARTKESSYNEQFF; DNA: TGTGCCAGAACGAAGGAGAGCTCCTACAATGAGCAGTTCTTC